The 14 T cell receptor beta chains below were found in one sample sequenced in a study of blood T cell repertoires in COVID-19. Here immunoSEQ multiplex PCR was the method, and the copy in TCRdb shows in-frame clones only, minus some. The repertoire includes 250,000 to 300,000 clones, roughly nine tenths of them detected once, and roughly 12% sits in the top ten. Sequenced input: peripheral blood. These receptor sequences come from a woman in her 30s with COVID-19, enrolled during active disease.

The V gene is TRBV4-1, the J gene TRBJ2-3, with D hard to call. The CDR3 contains 13 residues. V dropped 0 bases and J dropped 4 bases, with 5 bases sitting between them. Germline V lookup: CDR1 MGHRA, CDR2 YSYEKL. The DNA of the CDR3 is TGCGCCAGCAGCCAAGATCGTTCAGATACGCAGTATTTT. It translates to CASSQDRSDTQYF.

In nucleotides, the CDR3 is TGCGCCAGCAAAGCAGGGCAGGGAGAAAAACTGTTTTTT. This codes for CASKAGQGEKLFF. This chain connects TRBV5-1 to TRBJ1-4; D perhaps matches TRBD1 (5 bases). Germline-derived CDR1 and CDR2 are SGHRS and YFSETQ. Trimming cost V 6 bases and J 8 bases, with 14 bases left between them. CDR3 length equals 13 residues.

This clone was observed a single time. The genes are TRBV27 and TRBJ2-1; 8 positions agree with TRBD2. Trimming at V came to 7 bases and at J to 4 bases, leaving 9 bases not matched to a gene. From germline, CDR1 is MNHEY and CDR2 SMNVEV (reference sequence). The CDR3 sequence is 15 residues long. CDR3 residues: CASNQIGGAYNEQFF. CDR3 coding DNA: TGTGCCAGCAACCAAATCGGGGGGGCTTACAATGAGCAGTTCTTC.

V and J are TRBV5-1 and TRBJ1-3; D remains unclear. In germline, CDR1 is SGHRS, CDR2 YFSETQ. Trimming cost V 2 bases and J 3 bases, with 12 bases left between them. The CDR3 consists of 15 residues. The CDR3 spells CASSFGAAGGNTIYF. In DNA, the CDR3 is TGCGCCAGCAGCTTTGGAGCCGCCGGTGGAAACACCATATATTTT.

This clone has just one count. This chain links TRBV7-2 with TRBJ1-6; 7 nucleotides match TRBD1. Germline loops: CDR1 SGHTA, CDR2 FQGNSA. The CDR3 consists of 15 residues. The J segment lost 3 bases and the V segment lost 5 bases, leaving 4 bases of the junction unmatched. The CDR3 sequence: CASSGRGYYNSPLHF. The CDR3 region has the DNA TGTGCCAGCAGCGGCAGGGGGTACTATAATTCACCCCTCCACTTT.

J is TRBJ1-2 and V is TRBV5-4; D not certain. The CDR3 covers 12 residues. Germline lookup yields CDR1 SGHNT and CDR2 YYREEE (reference sequence). Deletions cut 1 base from V and 4 bases from J, with 5 bases between. Written as DNA, the CDR3 is TGTGCCAGCAGCTTGCCCAGCTATGGCTACACCTTC. Protein product: CASSLPSYGYTF.

The V call is TRBV11-2, the J call TRBJ2-7; D is uncertain. The V and J ends lost 5 bases and 6 bases respectively, with 14 bases between them. CDR3 length: 13 residues. Looked up from germline, CDR1 is SGHAT and CDR2 is FQNNGV. Here the CDR3 DNA reads TGTGCCAGCAGCCCCAGATTATCTGGCGAGCAGTACTTC. Amino acid sequence: CASSPRLSGEQYF.

This clone came up once. The V gene is TRBV6-5, the J gene TRBJ2-7; 8 bases are shared with TRBD2. The V gene's germline CDR1 is MNHEY and CDR2 SVGAGI. CDR3 length: 15 amino acids. The V segment lost 8 bases and the J segment 0 bases; nucleotides outside the gene matches: 9. For the CDR3, the DNA is TGTGCCAGCGTCTCTAGCGGGTTAAGCTCCTACGAGCAGTACTTC. Protein: CASVSSGLSSYEQYF.

The chain joins TRBV15 to TRBJ2-5, with TRBD1 identical over 7 bases. Germline values: CDR1 LNHNV, CDR2 YYDKDF (reference sequence). V gave up 5 bases and J gave up 2 bases; unmatched junction bases: 8. This CDR3 spans 15 amino acids. The CDR3 reads CATSPGQVYQETQYF. The CDR3 nucleotides are TGTGCCACCAGCCCCGGACAGGTCTATCAAGAGACCCAGTACTTC.

The CDR3: CASSLTTPHYGYTF. The CDR3 bases are TGTGCCAGCAGCTTGACAACCCCACACTATGGCTACACCTTC. The chain has TRBV5-5 and TRBJ1-2; D gene ambiguous. Trimming took 1 base from V and 3 from J, leaving 10 bases between them. CDR3 length equals 14 residues. The germline V gene has CDR1 SGHKS and CDR2 YYEKEE (reference sequence).

The chain has TRBV7-9 and TRBJ1-1, with D maybe TRBD1 (6 bases). Trimming took off 4 bases at V and 5 bases at J, with 14 bases between the two ends. The CDR3 is made up of 14 amino acids. Per germline, CDR1 SEHNR and CDR2 FQNEAQ (reference sequence). Here the CDR3 reads CASSSQGEYTEAFF. CDR3 DNA: TGTGCCAGCAGCTCACAGGGAGAATATACTGAAGCTTTCTTT.

This clone was counted only a few times. The chain carries TRBV19 and TRBJ2-2; possible D gene TRBD1, 5 bases. Germline-derived CDR1 and CDR2 are LNHDA and SQIVND (reference sequence). CDR3 size: 15 residues. V was trimmed by 5 bases and J by 3 bases, leaving 13 bases between them. CDR3 DNA: TGTGCCAGTAGTGCAGGGCTCGACCACACCGGGGAGCTGTTTTTT. It translates to CASSAGLDHTGELFF. Full variable domain (remainder filled in from reference TRBV19 and TRBJ2-2): DGGITQSPKYLFRKEGQNVTLSCEQNLNHDAMYWYRQDPGQGLRLIYYSQIVNDFQKGDIAEGYSVSREKKESFPLTVTSAQKNPTAFYLCASSAGLDHTGELFFGEGSRLTVL.

The chain uses TRBV5-1 and TRBJ2-3, with D possibly being TRBD2 (6 bases). CDR1 is SGHRS, CDR2 YFSETQ, per germline. The CDR3 sequence is 18 residues long. Trimming shortened V by 7 bases and J by 2 bases, and 26 bases separated the two germline ends. The DNA of the CDR3 is TGCGCCAGCGCCGGCCCCATAGTTGGCGGGGAGTTCACAGATACGCAGTATTTT. Translation gives CASAGPIVGGEFTDTQYF.

The chain links TRBV27 to TRBJ2-3; the match to TRBD2 covers 13 bases. Losses at the gene ends were 5 bases for V and 6 bases for J; bases not matched to a gene: 5. Germline V gene lookup returns CDR1 MNHEY and CDR2 SMNVEV (reference sequence). The length of the CDR3 is 15 residues. The CDR3 DNA reads as TGTGCCAGCAGTCCACTAGCGGGGGGGCCTGATACGCAGTATTTT. Translating it yields CASSPLAGGPDTQYF.